Below are 6 T cell receptor beta chains sequenced from a single sample in a study of blood T cell repertoires in COVID-19. TCRdb's table, derived via immunoSEQ multiplex PCR, lists solely in-frame clones and lacks some. The sample has roughly 520,000 clones, approximately 90% seen once; the top ten hold around 1.9%. The sample comprised PBMCs or T cells enriched from blood (not recorded which). Receptors originate from a woman in her thirties or forties who had recovered from COVID-19.

This chain joins TRBV2 and TRBJ1-2, with D hard to call. Trimming cost V 1 base and J 6 bases, with 3 bases left between them. The CDR3 contains 11 residues. Germline values: CDR1 SNHLY, CDR2 FYNNEI. The CDR3 region has the DNA TGTGCCAGCAGTGAAGTCGATGGCTACACCTTC. Translation gives CASSEVDGYTF.

The rearrangement links TRBV10-3 to TRBJ2-7; TRBD2 agrees at 15 bases. The CDR3 is 13 residues long. Germline V gene lookup returns CDR1 ENHRY and CDR2 SYGVKD. The V gene end was trimmed by 8 bases and the J gene end by 6 bases; junction bases not matched to a gene: 2. For the CDR3, the DNA is TGTGCCATCGCGGGACTAGCGGGAGGCGAGCAGTACTTC. Translating gives CAIAGLAGGEQYF.

This clone was detected once. V is TRBV12-5 and J is TRBJ2-3, with TRBD1 identical over 8 bases. The V gene's germline CDR1 is LGHNT and CDR2 FRNRAP. The CDR3 extends over 17 amino acids. Trimming cost V 0 bases and J 2 bases; bases outside gene matches: 7. The CDR3, as DNA: TGTGCTAGTGGTTTGGTAACAGGGGGATCGATCACAGATACGCAGTATTTT. Its protein product is CASGLVTGGSITDTQYF.

The chain couples TRBV11-3 to TRBJ1-1; D is ambiguous. Trimming stripped 4 bases from V and 5 bases from J, with 14 bases between. This CDR3 comprises 14 residues. Germline V gene lookup returns CDR1 SGHNT and CDR2 YENEEA. The CDR3 region is CASSSTRGNTEAFF. As DNA, the CDR3 is TGTGCCAGCAGCTCTACGCGGGGAAATACTGAAGCTTTCTTT.

Many counts were recorded for this clone. The germline gene is not matched at one end of the junction; a read error may be the cause. CDR3 nucleotides: TGTGCCAGCAGCGAAGGGAGCGGGGCGAACACAGATACGCAGTATTTT. Amino acids: CASSEGSGANTDTQYF. V gene TRBV2 combines with J gene TRBJ2-3; 7 nucleotides agree with TRBD2. The V gene's germline CDR1 is SNHLY and CDR2 FYNNEI. The CDR3 extends over 16 amino acids.

The rearrangement uses TRBV6-2 or TRBV6-3 and TRBJ1-5; no clear D. The CDR3 length is 12 residues. Trimming shortened V by 6 bases and J by 9 bases, and 12 bases separated the two germline ends. The germline gives CDR1 MNHEY, CDR2 SVGEGT. DNA of the CDR3: TGTGCCAGCAGCGGTCCCCTGCGGCCCCAGCATTTT. It specifies CASSGPLRPQHF.